This TCR beta chain was profiled in a study of OX40 agonist ivuxolimab in advanced cancers. Study in general: Patients receiving dose escalation had hepatocellular carcinoma, melanoma, renal cell or head and neck cancer. At just under 85% male, the cohort had a mean age of approximately 60 years, ranging from about 20 to 80.

Trimming took off 6 bases at V and 4 bases at J, with 18 bases between the two ends. The CDR3 sequence is 15 residues long. The germline V gene has CDR1 LGHNT and CDR2 FRNRAP. Sequencing was performed with immunoSEQ multiplex PCR; in TCRdb, only in-frame clones are kept and a portion is missing. Here the sample spans roughly 75,000 clones, about 92% being singletons. Sequenced here: CD4+ or CD8+ T cells sorted from blood, sampled in a trial of the OX40 agonist ivuxolimab. This sequence joins TRBV12-5 and TRBJ1-2, with D perhaps matching TRBD1 (6 bases). The sequence came from an adult with an advanced solid tumor such as melanoma, head and neck, liver or kidney cancer. This chain's CDR3 is CASGQWGGLSYGYTF. The CDR3 coding sequence is TGTGCTAGTGGACAATGGGGGGGGCTGAGCTATGGCTACACCTTC.